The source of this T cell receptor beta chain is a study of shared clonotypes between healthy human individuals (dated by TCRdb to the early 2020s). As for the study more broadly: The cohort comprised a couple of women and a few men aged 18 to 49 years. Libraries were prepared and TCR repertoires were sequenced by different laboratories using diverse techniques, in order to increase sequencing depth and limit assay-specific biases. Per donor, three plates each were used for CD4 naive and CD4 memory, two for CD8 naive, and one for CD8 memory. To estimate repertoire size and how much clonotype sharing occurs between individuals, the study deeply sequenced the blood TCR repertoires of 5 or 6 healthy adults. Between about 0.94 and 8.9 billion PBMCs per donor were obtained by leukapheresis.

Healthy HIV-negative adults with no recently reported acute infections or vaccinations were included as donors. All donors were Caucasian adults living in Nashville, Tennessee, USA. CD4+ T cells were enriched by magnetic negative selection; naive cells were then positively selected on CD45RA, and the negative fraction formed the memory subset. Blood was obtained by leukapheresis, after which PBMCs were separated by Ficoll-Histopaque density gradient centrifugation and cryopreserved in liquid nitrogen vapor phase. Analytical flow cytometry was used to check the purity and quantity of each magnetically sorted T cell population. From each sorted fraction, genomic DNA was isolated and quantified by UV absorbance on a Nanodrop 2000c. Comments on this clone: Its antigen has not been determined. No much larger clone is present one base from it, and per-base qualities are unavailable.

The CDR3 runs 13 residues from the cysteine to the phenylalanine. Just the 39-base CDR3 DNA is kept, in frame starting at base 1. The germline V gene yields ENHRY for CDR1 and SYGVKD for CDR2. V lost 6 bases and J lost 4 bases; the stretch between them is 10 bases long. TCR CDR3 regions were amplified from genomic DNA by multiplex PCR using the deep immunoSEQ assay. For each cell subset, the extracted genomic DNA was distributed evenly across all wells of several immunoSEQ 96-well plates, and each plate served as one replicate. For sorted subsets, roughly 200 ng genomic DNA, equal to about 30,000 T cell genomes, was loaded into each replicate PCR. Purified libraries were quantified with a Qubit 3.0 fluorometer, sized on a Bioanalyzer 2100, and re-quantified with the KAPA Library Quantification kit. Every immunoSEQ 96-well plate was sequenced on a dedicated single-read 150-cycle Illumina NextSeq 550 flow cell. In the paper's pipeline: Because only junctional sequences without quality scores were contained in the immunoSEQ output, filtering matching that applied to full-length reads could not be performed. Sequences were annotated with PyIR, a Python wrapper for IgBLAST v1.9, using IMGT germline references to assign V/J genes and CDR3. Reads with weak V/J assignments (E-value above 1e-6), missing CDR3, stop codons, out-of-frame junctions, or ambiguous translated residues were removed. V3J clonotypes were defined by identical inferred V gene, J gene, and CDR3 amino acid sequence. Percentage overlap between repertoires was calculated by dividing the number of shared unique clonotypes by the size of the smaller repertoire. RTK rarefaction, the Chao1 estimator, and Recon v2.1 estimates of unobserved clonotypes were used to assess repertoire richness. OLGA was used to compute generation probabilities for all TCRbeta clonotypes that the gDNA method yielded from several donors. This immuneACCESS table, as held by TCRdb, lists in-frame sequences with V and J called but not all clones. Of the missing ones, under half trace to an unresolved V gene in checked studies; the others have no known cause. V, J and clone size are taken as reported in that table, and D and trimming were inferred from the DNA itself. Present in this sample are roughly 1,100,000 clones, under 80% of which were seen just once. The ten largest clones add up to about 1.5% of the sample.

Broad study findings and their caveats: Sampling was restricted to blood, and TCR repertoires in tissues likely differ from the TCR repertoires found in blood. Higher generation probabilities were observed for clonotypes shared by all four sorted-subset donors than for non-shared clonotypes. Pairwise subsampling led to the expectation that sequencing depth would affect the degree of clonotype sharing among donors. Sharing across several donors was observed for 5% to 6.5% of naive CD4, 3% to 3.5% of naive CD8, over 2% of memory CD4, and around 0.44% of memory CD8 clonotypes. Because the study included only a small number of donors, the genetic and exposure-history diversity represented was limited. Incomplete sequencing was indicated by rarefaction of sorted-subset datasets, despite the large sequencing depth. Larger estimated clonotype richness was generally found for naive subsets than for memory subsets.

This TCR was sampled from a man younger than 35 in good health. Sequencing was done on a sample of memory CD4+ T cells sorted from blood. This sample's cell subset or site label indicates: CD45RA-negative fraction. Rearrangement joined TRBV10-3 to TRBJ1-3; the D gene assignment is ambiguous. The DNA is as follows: TGTGCCATCAGGACGGAACAGGGAAACACCATATATTTT. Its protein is CAIRTEQGNTIYF.